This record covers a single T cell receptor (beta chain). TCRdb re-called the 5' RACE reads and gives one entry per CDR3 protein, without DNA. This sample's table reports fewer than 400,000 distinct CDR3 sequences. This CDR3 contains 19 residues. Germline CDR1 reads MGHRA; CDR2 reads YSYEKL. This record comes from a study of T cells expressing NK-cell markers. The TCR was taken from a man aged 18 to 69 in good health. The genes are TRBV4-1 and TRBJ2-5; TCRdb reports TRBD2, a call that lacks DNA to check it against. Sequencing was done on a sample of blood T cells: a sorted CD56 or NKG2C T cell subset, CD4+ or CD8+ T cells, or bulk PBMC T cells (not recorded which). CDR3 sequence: CASSQVRLGVAGSQETQYF.